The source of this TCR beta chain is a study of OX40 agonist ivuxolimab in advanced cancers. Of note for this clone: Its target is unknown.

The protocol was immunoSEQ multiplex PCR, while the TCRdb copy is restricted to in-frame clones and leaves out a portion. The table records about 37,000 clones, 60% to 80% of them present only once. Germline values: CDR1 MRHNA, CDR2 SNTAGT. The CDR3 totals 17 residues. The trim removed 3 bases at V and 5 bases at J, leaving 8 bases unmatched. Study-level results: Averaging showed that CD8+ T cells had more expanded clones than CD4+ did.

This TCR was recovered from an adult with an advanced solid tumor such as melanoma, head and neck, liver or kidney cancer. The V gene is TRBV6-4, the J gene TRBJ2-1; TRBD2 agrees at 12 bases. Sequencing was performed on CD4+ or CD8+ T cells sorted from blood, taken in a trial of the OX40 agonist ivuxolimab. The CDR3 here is CASSDYGLAGGNNEQFF. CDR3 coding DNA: TGTGCCAGCAGTGATTATGGGCTAGCGGGGGGGAACAATGAGCAGTTCTTC.